This T cell receptor (beta chain) was recovered during a study of shared clonotypes between healthy human individuals. Measured with immunoSEQ multiplex PCR; TCRdb has only the in-frame clones, and not every one. The sample contains fewer than 1 million clones, 90% to 98% of which appear only once. Only CD45RO-negative cells positively selected for CCR7 counted as naive CD8 cells, so terminally differentiated effector memory CD45RA+ cells were excluded. As to this clone: Its target is not known.

Germline V gene lookup returns CDR1 SGHVS and CDR2 FQNEAQ. Trimming pared 5 bases from V and 4 bases from J, leaving 14 bases between. The CDR3 contains 14 residues. General study points: Researchers found naive subsets generally carried larger estimated richness than memory subsets.

The source of this sequence is a man aged 25 to 40 in good health. This chain links TRBV7-8 with TRBJ1-2; the D is unclear. Sequencing used naive CD8+ T cells sorted from blood. CDR3 loop: CASSLKTVGYGYTF. Written as DNA, the CDR3 is TGTGCCAGCAGCCTAAAGACTGTAGGCTATGGCTACACCTTC. Full variable domain (missing parts from reference TRBV7-8 and TRBJ1-2): GAGVSQSPRYKVAKRGQDVALRCDPISGHVSLFWYQQALGQGPEFLTYFQNEAQLDKSGLPSDRFFAERPEGSVSTLKIQRTQQEDSAVYLCASSLKTVGYGYTFGSGTRLTVV.